This TCR beta chain was found in a study of neurological immune-mediated disorders. This clonotype has at least ten counts. In TCRdb, the 5' RACE reads were re-called with MiXCR into one record per CDR3 protein. The sample includes 40,000 to 50,000 distinct CDR3 sequences, 10% of them seen just once. The CDR3 has 14 amino acids. Germline V gives CDR1 SGHRS, CDR2 YFSETQ. Trimming stripped 4 bases from V and 4 bases from J, with 11 bases between. This receptor was taken from a middle-aged woman with HTLV-1-associated myelopathy (HAM/TSP). This chain links TRBV5-1 with TRBJ2-2; weak D call: TRBD1 (5 bases). The material sequenced was PBMCs. The DNA of the CDR3 is TGCGCCAGCAGCACCGCGACAGCCACCGGGGAGCTGTTTTTT. It specifies CASSTATATGELFF.